The source of this T cell receptor beta chain is a study of OX40 agonist ivuxolimab in advanced cancers. Study-wide context: Every 2 weeks, ivuxolimab was infused into the patients intravenously at between 0.01 and 10 mg/kg.

Germline trimming cut 6 bases from V and 6 bases from J; bases unmatched to any gene: 11. The CDR3 is made up of 17 amino acids. CDR1 and CDR2 from the germline V gene are MNHEY and SMNVEV (reference sequence). The repertoire was sequenced with immunoSEQ multiplex PCR; TCRdb's copy has only in-frame clones and lacks some. The data hold 70,000 to 75,000 clones, with 80% to 95% observed a single time. This clonotype was obtained from an adult with an advanced solid tumor such as melanoma, head and neck, liver or kidney cancer. The sample was CD4+ or CD8+ T cells sorted from blood, taken in a trial of the OX40 agonist ivuxolimab. The chain combines TRBV27 with TRBJ2-1, with TRBD2 identical over 13 bases. CDR3 sequence: CASSKRTSGSGSNEQFF. CDR3 nucleotides: TGTGCCAGCAGCAAGAGGACTAGCGGGAGTGGGTCCAATGAGCAGTTCTTC.